The text below deals with one TCR beta chain. No cognate antigen has been identified for it. Base qualities are not provided; no much larger clone lies one nucleotide away. Trimming removed 3 bases from V and 3 bases from J, leaving 11 bases between the germline ends. The germline V gene encodes CDR1 MGHRA and CDR2 YSYEKL. The CDR3 spans 14 residues, from the cysteine through the phenylalanine. The DNA shown is the 42-base CDR3, in frame from base 1. This sample is part of a study of cytomegalovirus exposure and HLA in healthy donors (dated by TCRdb to 2016 to 2017). For the study in its entirety: An earlier analysis of some 550 of the donors reported more than 250 Gb of sequence data and 100 million to 140 million unique TCR beta sequences from approximately 180 million T cells. Roughly 300 gigabases of sequencing data and 91 million or so unique TCR sequences made up an early release that covered 500 to 700 HLA-typed donors. Of the 300 to 400 genotyped donors, approximately 80% fell in the genetic ancestry cluster associated with self-reported Caucasian donors. The study aimed to test whether signatures of past pathogen exposure could be identified by cataloging public T cell receptors. The study profiled the T cell repertoires of about 640 subjects by immunosequencing and related them to cytomegalovirus serostatus. A separate validation cohort of more than 100 different subjects was used in addition to the 666-subject first cohort. To predict cytomegalovirus infection status, the study combined high-throughput TCR immunosequencing, statistical association of individual TCRs with disease status, and machine learning. A later analysis re-analyzed previously published TCR beta repertoires from 550 to 700 donors and added high-resolution HLA genotyping to study TCR occurrence patterns. Rather than drawing on any new phenotypic data, the later analysis identified candidate immune exposures from TCR beta sequences and the way those sequences occurred across donors. In an earlier analysis of more than 550 of the donors, high-throughput TCR beta sequencing was used to judge whether each TCR beta V gene segment behaved as functional or pseudogenic. Donor age, sex, ethnicity and CMV serostatus were collected together with the repertoire data. A later genetic analysis used genome-wide SNP genotypes for about 65% of the 666 donors, treating that subset as a discovery cohort. Every discovery cohort repertoire had been produced on one sequencing platform. Both class I and class II loci were covered by HLA typing, at four-digit resolution. The number of donors typed differed by locus, with roughly 629-640 for A, B, C, DRB1 and DQB1, 522 for DQA1, over 600 for DPA1, and about 450 for DPB1. Because of strong linkage in the cohort, five DR-DQ haplotypes were treated as single units for association and clustering. On average, around 240,000 unique TCR beta nucleotide sequences were sequenced per donor among 398 genotyped donors of the cohort, with approximately 18% of those sequences being non-productive.

The research as a whole found: A cluster of highly shared sequence variants was judged likely to represent a technical artifact of the sequencing pipeline. A few of the identified cytomegalovirus-associated TCR beta chains were confirmed in vitro to be specific for cytomegalovirus antigens. In an earlier analysis of roughly 500 of the donors, most TCR beta V segments appeared in productive rearrangements about 90% or about 30% of the time, broadly matching IMGT annotations. A later genetic analysis reported fewer N-insertions in productive TCRs among donors in an Asian-associated ancestry cluster than the roughly 720-donor mean. According to a later analysis, most CMV-associated TCR beta chains appeared to be HLA-restricted, and the HLA associations seemed to be driven largely by CMV exposure. In a later analysis, TCR association rates were found to vary across HLA loci, with the most associated TCRs seen for DRB1 alleles and the fewest for HLA-C alleles. Immune exposure information for the cohort was limited to CMV serostatus. The study gave a list of 150 to 200 TCR beta chains associated with cytomegalovirus. Several of the top co-occurrence clusters appeared to be linked to parvovirus B19, influenza, CMV and Epstein-Barr virus, according to a later analysis. Only TCR beta chains were sequenced in this cohort, and the absence of alpha or paired-chain data limited detectable features. Compared with equally common non-associated chains, HLA-associated TCR beta chains in a later analysis were more clonally expanded and had lower generation probabilities. Cytomegalovirus status was reported to be diagnosed by the classifier with high specificity and sensitivity in both the original and validation cohorts. Correlated functional status among segregating V segments might reflect linkage disequilibrium, but an unknown experimental factor could not be ruled out. Because HLA typing was unavailable for some donors at each locus, only the typed subset was used in association tests. Some IMGT-functional V segments, including TRBV6-2 and TRBV6-3, could not be distinguished by the 87-base-pair reads and were therefore excluded. When HLA alleles, especially DR and DQ, strongly co-occurred, attributing TCR associations to individual alleles was difficult. According to the authors, the approach could potentially be generalized to other disease states and immunological phenotypes. The presence/absence analyses assumed that sequencing depth was roughly uniform across donors, and that assumption may not be true. In a later analysis, around 17,000 TCR beta sequences were associated with specific HLA alleles at a false discovery rate of 0.05. Because counts were too low, about 18 rarely observed V segments, including chromosome 9 orphons, were excluded from the earlier analysis of some 540 of the donors. An association between a missense DCLRE1C variant and V-gene and J-gene trimming of TCR beta chains was found in a later genetic analysis and replicated in an independent cohort. A further reported finding was that TCR beta sequences accurately predicted the HLA-A and HLA-B alleles for most subjects in the first cohort. While some public TCRs were present in many individuals, most TCR sequences turned up only very rarely across donors.

The cohort consisted of more than 650 healthy bone marrow donors. All cohort members were sampled while nominally healthy, although unrecorded immune exposures were likely present. The donor tested CMV seropositive and was one of the 289 seropositive cohort members. Each donor provided a peripheral blood sample, and peripheral blood mononuclear cells were used for TCR beta sequencing. The Qiagen DNeasy Blood Extraction Kit was used to extract genomic DNA from the blood cell samples. Libraries were constructed by the immunoSEQ multiplex PCR assay. A mixture of 60 forward primers for TCR Vbeta segments and 13 reverse primers for TCR Jbeta segments was used in the multiplex PCR. The CDR3 region of rearranged TCR beta genes was amplified from genomic DNA with a multiplex PCR assay. Amplified TCR beta libraries were sequenced as 87-base-pair reads on the Illumina HiSeq System. The published analysis was carried out like this. In a later analysis, approximately 74 million unique TCR beta chains were counted across the approximately 640 repertoires, and roughly 9.9 million of these chains were shared by at least two donors. Raw reads were error-corrected and collapsed into unique sequences by a nearest-neighbor algorithm in which closely related sequences were merged to remove PCR and sequencing errors. Alignment of CDR3 sequences to IMGT reference sequences was used to assign V, D and J gene segments. Each retained sequence needed at least a six-nucleotide match to both a V gene segment and a J gene segment. A rearrangement counted as productive if the CDR3 had no stop codons and remained in frame with V and J, and every other rearrangement counted as non-productive. Following IMGT convention, CDR3 was defined as the stretch from the second conserved V-encoded cysteine up to the conserved J-encoded phenylalanine. In an earlier analysis of around 540 of the donors, sequences lacking an unambiguous match to a single V gene segment were excluded. An earlier analysis of a few hundred of the donors classified V segments as functional when productive rearrangements were above 56.7% and as segregating when the standard deviation between donors was above 5%. A statistical classification framework was developed to diagnose cytomegalovirus status using the catalog of TCR beta chain sequences. In a later analysis, TCR nucleotide sequences were compared against IMGT/GENE-DB human TR gene sequences so that V and J genes could be assigned. Using the TCRdist pipeline, a later analysis assigned CDR3 sequences along with most-parsimonious VDJ recombination scenarios. In a later analysis, each TCR beta chain was defined by its CDR3 amino acid sequence together with its V-gene family, and reads without a unique V-gene family were excluded. A later analysis removed over 500 highly shared, low-generation-probability nucleotide sequences to deal with suspected cross-contamination and a sequencing artifact. A later analysis calculated a clonal expansion index for each public chain from normalized within-repertoire ranks of inferred template counts. A later analysis computed generation probabilities with a VDJ recombination model fitted to out-of-frame rearrangements, and checked the results against IGoR. A later analysis scored TCR-TCR, TCR-HLA and TCR-CMV co-occurrence with hypergeometric tests, applying a repertoire-size bias correction to TCR pairs. In a later analysis, false discovery rates were estimated by permuting HLA or CMV assignments 20 times. A later analysis grouped co-occurring TCRs with DBSCAN, adding TCRdist sequence similarity when clustering within HLA-allele-positive subsets. Repertoires with fewer than 30,000 or more than 120,000 public chains were left out of co-occurrence clustering, as were five repertoires with anomalous nucleotide sharing. Imported from immuneACCESS, the table was reduced by TCRdb to in-frame sequences with V and J called. These copies leave out some clones; in studies compared against another copy, an unresolved V gene accounts for under half, and the cause of the remainder is not known. That table supplies the V and J calls and clone size; D and trimming were determined from the DNA. Across this sample there are more than 80,000 clones, with around 77% seen only once. The ten most abundant clones make up under 20% of the sample.

The chain links TRBV4-1 with TRBJ1-1; the D gene is not confidently resolved. Sample: PBMCs. This TCR derives from a woman in her sixties in good health and CMV-seropositive. CDR3 reads: CASSHSIGDTEAFF. The nucleotide sequence is given as TGCGCCAGCAGCCACTCCATCGGGGACACTGAAGCTTTCTTT.